The rows below give T cell receptor beta chains drawn from one sample of a study of blood T cell repertoires in COVID-19. TCRdb's table, derived via immunoSEQ multiplex PCR, lists solely in-frame clones and lacks some. The data hold 160,000 or so clones, with roughly 78% observed a single time. The sequenced material came from peripheral blood. These receptors were collected from a man aged 70-80 years with active or convalescent COVID-19. CDR3s include the opening cysteine and the closing phenylalanine or tryptophan. The order of the fields is V gene, D gene, J gene, clone size, CDR3 DNA, CDR3 protein. The D gene is left open where the match is weak. Rows may omit the clone size; those that give it use once, few, many or a size class.

TRBV28,-,TRBJ2-1,-,TGTGCCAGCAGCTCCGAGTTTAGCTCCTACAATGAGCAGTTCTTC,CASSSEFSSYNEQFF
TRBV28,-,TRBJ1-2,-,TGTGCCAGCACCCAAGGATCCGGGGTAGTCTATGGCTACACCTTC,CASTQGSGVVYGYTF
TRBV7-2,-,TRBJ1-6,-,TGTGCCAGCAGCTTAGTGGGCAGCTTTAATTCACCCCTCCACTTT,CASSLVGSFNSPLHF
TRBV6-5,TRBD1,TRBJ2-5,-,TGTGCCAGCAGTTCTAGGGGGCGGAAAGAGACCCAGTACTTC,CASSSRGRKETQYF
TRBV30,TRBD1,TRBJ1-4,-,TGTGCCTGGAGTGACTCATCGACAGGGGGCCGTGAAAAACTGTTTTTT,CAWSDSSTGGREKLFF
TRBV12-3/TRBV12-4,-,TRBJ2-3,-,TGTGCCAGCAGCCTGGGAGGAACTGCGCAGTATTTT,CASSLGGTAQYF
TRBV9,-,TRBJ2-7,few,TGTGCCAGCAGCGTAGAAGGGAGTTATTCGGTAGAGCAGTACTTC,CASSVEGSYSVEQYF
TRBV11-2,TRBD2,TRBJ2-1,-,TGTGCCAGCAGCTTCTGGGCCGGGACTAGCGGCTACAATGAGCAGTTCTTC,CASSFWAGTSGYNEQFF
TRBV9,TRBD1,TRBJ1-6,few,TGTGCCAGCAGCGCTGGGGGGACAGGGAGTAATTCACCCCTCCACTTT,CASSAGGTGSNSPLHF
TRBV5-4,-,TRBJ1-2,-,TGTGCCAGCAGCACCCTTCGTGACTATCCTAACTATGGCTACACCTTC,CASSTLRDYPNYGYTF
TRBV4-1,-,TRBJ1-2,-,TGCGCCAGCAGCCAAGTAGAAGACAGGCACTATGGCTACACCTTC,CASSQVEDRHYGYTF
TRBV18,-,TRBJ1-2,once,TGTGCCAGCTCACCCACCTCCACACGGGCGGGAGACTATGGCTACACCTTC,CASSPTSTRAGDYGYTF
TRBV5-1,-,TRBJ2-5,-,TGCGCCAGCAGCTTGCCACAAAGTTCTCTGGGAGAAGAGACCCAGTACTTC,CASSLPQSSLGEETQYF
TRBV7-3,TRBD2,TRBJ2-1,-,TGTGCCAGCAGCCGGGGACTAGCGGGAGGGATCGCCTACAATGAGCAGTTCTTC,CASSRGLAGGIAYNEQFF
TRBV7-9,-,TRBJ1-2,-,TGTGCCAGCAGTGGAGGGTTGGGCTATGGCTACACCTTC,CASSGGLGYGYTF
TRBV4-2,TRBD1,TRBJ2-2,once,TGTGCCAGCAGCCAGACAGGGCGCACCGGGGAGCTGTTTTTT,CASSQTGRTGELFF
TRBV11-2,-,TRBJ1-4,few,TGTGCCAGCAGCTCCGACCCGAGGAATGAAAAACTGTTTTTT,CASSSDPRNEKLFF
TRBV7-9,-,TRBJ2-3,-,TGTGCCAGCCTCGCACAGGGGGGGTTTCAGGATACGCAGTATTTT,CASLAQGGFQDTQYF
TRBV27,-,TRBJ2-2,-,TGTGCCAGCAGTTTAAGACTTGAGAGCACCGGGGAGCTGTTTTTT,CASSLRLESTGELFF
TRBV5-1,-,TRBJ1-2,once,TGCGCCAGCAGGAGGGCAGAGGAGAATGGCTACACCTTC,CASRRAEENGYTF
TRBV14,-,TRBJ1-1,-,TGTGCCAGCAGCCGAGACGTGAGCATCACTGAAGCTTTCTTT,CASSRDVSITEAFF
TRBV11-2,TRBD1,TRBJ1-6,once,TGTGCCAGCAGCTCGGGACAGGGGAATTCACCCCTCCACTTT,CASSSGQGNSPLHF
TRBV6-5,TRBD2,TRBJ2-1,-,TGTGCCAGCAGTTACCAGACTAGCACGTTCTTC,CASSYQTSTFF
TRBV7-2,TRBD1,TRBJ2-7,-,TGTGCCGGAGGGGGACAGGGCTCCTACGAGCAGTACTTC,CAGGGQGSYEQYF
TRBV15,-,TRBJ2-1,-,TGTGCCACCACAAGGACAGACCACAATGAGCAGTTCTTC,CATTRTDHNEQFF
TRBV6-5,-,TRBJ2-5,-,TGTGCCAGCACACAGGGCGGGACCCAGTACTTC,CASTQGGTQYF
TRBV20-1,-,TRBJ2-1,-,TGCAGTGCGTGGGACATGGGGCAGTTCTTC,CSAWDMGQFF
TRBV6-6,-,TRBJ1-5,-,TGTGCCAGCAGTTCCCCTGGAGGATATCAGCCCCAGCATTTT,CASSSPGGYQPQHF
TRBV12-2,-,TRBJ1-5,-,TGTGCAAGTCGCCAAAGGACAGGGGATAGCAATCAGCCCCAGCATTTT,CASRQRTGDSNQPQHF
TRBV6-5,-,TRBJ1-1,-,TGTGCCAGCAGTTACTCCACAGGACGTTTGGCCACTGAAGCTTTCTTT,CASSYSTGRLATEAFF
TRBV6-5,TRBD1,TRBJ1-1,-,TGTGCCAGCATTTTAAGACAGGGCACTGAAGCTTTCTTT,CASILRQGTEAFF
TRBV7-9,-,TRBJ2-7,-,TGTGCCAGCAGCTTAGCGCTCGAGGGAAACTACGAGCAGTACTTC,CASSLALEGNYEQYF
TRBV4-2,TRBD1,TRBJ1-3,-,TGTGCCAGCAGCCCGACAGGGGATTCAGGAAACACCATATATTTT,CASSPTGDSGNTIYF
TRBV5-1,-,TRBJ1-5,-,TGCGCCAGCAGCTTGGAGGGAGAACAGCCCCAGCATTTT,CASSLEGEQPQHF
TRBV30,-,TRBJ1-4,-,TGTGCCTGGAGTGTACGGTTTAATGAAAAACTGTTTTTT,CAWSVRFNEKLFF
TRBV10-3,TRBD2,TRBJ2-7,-,TGTGCCGTCGGACTAGCGGGAGGCCGCGAGCAGTACTTC,CAVGLAGGREQYF
TRBV29-1,-,TRBJ1-1,-,TGCAGCGCCAACGGAGTGGGGAACACTGAAGCTTTCTTT,CSANGVGNTEAFF
TRBV7-9,TRBD2,TRBJ2-1,once,TGTGCCAGCAGCTTAGGTAAGTGCGGGAGGCGGAATGAGCAGTTCTTC,CASSLGKCGRRNEQFF
TRBV11-2,-,TRBJ1-1,-,TGTGCCAGCAGCTTAGGCGGGGCCCACACTGAAGCTTTCTTT,CASSLGGAHTEAFF
TRBV4-2,-,TRBJ1-6,-,TGTGCCAGCAGCCCGACCGGGACAAGGAATAATTCACCCCTCCACTTT,CASSPTGTRNNSPLHF
TRBV6-2/TRBV6-3,TRBD2,TRBJ2-3,-,TGTGCCAGCAGTTACCCGGGACTAGCCACAGATACGCAGTATTTT,CASSYPGLATDTQYF
TRBV18,TRBD1,TRBJ1-1,few,TGTGCCAGCTCACCGGGACAGACCAACACTGAAGCTTTCTTT,CASSPGQTNTEAFF
TRBV12-5,-,TRBJ1-4,-,TGTGCTAGTGGGTCCGCGACTAATGAAAAACTGTTTTTT,CASGSATNEKLFF
TRBV5-6,-,TRBJ2-4,-,TGTGCCAGCAGCTTTTCCTTGGCCAAAAACATTCAGTACTTC,CASSFSLAKNIQYF
TRBV6-5,TRBD1,TRBJ2-3,-,TGTGCCAGCAGGCGGGACAGGGTCACAGATACGCAGTATTTT,CASRRDRVTDTQYF
TRBV11-1,-,TRBJ2-5,once,TGTGCCAGCAGCTCCCCGGAGGGGACCCAGTACTTC,CASSSPEGTQYF
TRBV12-3/TRBV12-4,TRBD1,TRBJ1-5,-,TGTGCCAGCAGTCCGGGACAGTATCAGCCCCAGCATTTT,CASSPGQYQPQHF
TRBV5-4,-,TRBJ2-7,-,TGTGCCAGCAGCTTGGACAGGAACACTGCCTACGAGCAGTACTTC,CASSLDRNTAYEQYF
TRBV6-5,-,TRBJ1-6,-,TGTGCCAGCAGTTACTTACAGGGTGATTCACCCCTCCACTTT,CASSYLQGDSPLHF
TRBV9,-,TRBJ1-2,-,TGTGCCAGCAGCGTAGCCGCAGGGGTAGGCGGCTACACCTTC,CASSVAAGVGGYTF
TRBV6-1,TRBD1,TRBJ1-4,-,TGTGCCAGCAGCCCGGGACAGGGTAGTGAAAAACTGTTTTTT,CASSPGQGSEKLFF
TRBV18,TRBD1,TRBJ2-7,-,TGTGCCAGCTCACTCGGACAGGGGCAGTCCTACGAGCAGTACTTC,CASSLGQGQSYEQYF
TRBV6-5,TRBD1,TRBJ1-1,-,TGTGCCAGCAGTTACTCAGGGGGCGAGACAGCAGCTTTCTTT,CASSYSGGETAAFF